This TCR beta chain was observed in a study of blood T cell repertoires in COVID-19. The germline V gene encodes CDR1 SGHTA and CDR2 FQGNSA. V shed 2 bases and J 4 bases; nucleotides not matched to a gene: 6. The CDR3 runs to 15 residues. Assay: immunoSEQ multiplex PCR; the TCRdb copy retains only in-frame clones and omits some. Of some 91,000 clones listed, approximately 80% were seen once; the top ten hold about 6.5%. The table lists this clone with a few counts. The chain employs TRBV7-2 and TRBJ1-2; 8 positions match TRBD1. Sequenced sample: peripheral blood. This TCR was sampled from a man between 65 and 79 years old with acute or convalescent COVID-19. Here the CDR3 reads CASSLQAGGGYGYTF. The CDR3 bases are TGTGCCAGCAGCTTACAAGCAGGGGGCGGCTATGGCTACACCTTC.